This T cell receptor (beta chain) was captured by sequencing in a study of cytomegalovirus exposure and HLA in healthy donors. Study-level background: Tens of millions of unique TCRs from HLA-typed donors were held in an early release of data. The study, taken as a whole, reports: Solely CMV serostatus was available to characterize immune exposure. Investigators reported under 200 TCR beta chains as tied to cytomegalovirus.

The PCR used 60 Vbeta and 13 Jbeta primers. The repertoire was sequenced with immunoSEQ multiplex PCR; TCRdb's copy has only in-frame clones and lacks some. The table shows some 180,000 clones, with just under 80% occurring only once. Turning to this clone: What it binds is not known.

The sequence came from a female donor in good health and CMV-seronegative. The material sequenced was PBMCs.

The CDR3 is CASSSDRGQSETQYF. As DNA, the CDR3 is TGTGCCAGCAGCTCCGACAGGGGGCAGAGTGAGACCCAGTACTTC. This chain uses TRBV7-2 with TRBJ2-5, with 10 nucleotides matching TRBD1. The V and J ends lost 4 bases and 5 bases, in that order; junction bases with no gene match: 7. The CDR3 has 15 amino acids. Germline loops: CDR1 SGHTA, CDR2 FQGNSA.